What follows are 6 T cell receptor beta chains derived from one specimen sequenced in a study of cytomegalovirus exposure and HLA in healthy donors. A multiplex PCR was run with 60 Vbeta primers and 13 Jbeta primers. Libraries were prepared by immunoSEQ multiplex PCR; TCRdb keeps only in-frame clonotypes and omits some of them. The sample lists about 160,000 clones, less than 85% occurring once. Specimen: PBMCs. All receptors derive from a boy aged 2 to 10 in good health and CMV-seronegative.

The gene calls are TRBV7-6 and TRBJ2-1, with D unclear. The germline V gene encodes CDR1 SGHVS and CDR2 FNYEAQ. V was pared by 1 base and J by 6 bases, with 4 bases between. The CDR3 contains 12 residues. The CDR3 spells CASSLDRNEQFF. As DNA, the CDR3 is TGTGCCAGCAGCTTAGATCGCAATGAGCAGTTCTTC.

The chain recombines TRBV14 with TRBJ1-2, with TRBD1 as a possible D gene (6 bases). The germline CDR1 and CDR2 sequences are SGHDN and FVKESK. This CDR3 comprises 15 residues. The V gene lost 1 base and the J gene lost 4 bases, with 13 bases spanning the gap. In DNA, the CDR3 is TGTGCCAGCAGCCAAGGAACAGGGTCTATCTATGGCTACACCTTC. This translates into CASSQGTGSIYGYTF.

In its sample, this clone was seen a few times. The chain carries TRBV29-1 and TRBJ1-1; 7 bases are a match to TRBD1. The length of the CDR3 is 13 residues. Trimming took 6 bases from V and 2 from J; bases not matched to a gene: 6. Germline CDR1 and CDR2: SQVTM and ANQGSEA. The CDR3 region is CSVPGQRNTEAFF. CDR3 coding DNA: TGCAGCGTCCCGGGACAGAGAAACACTGAAGCTTTCTTT.

V usage is TRBV6-1 and J usage is TRBJ2-5; TRBD1 aligns across 9 bases. Germline lookup yields CDR1 MNHNS and CDR2 SASEGT. The CDR3 has 15 residues. V shed 5 bases, J shed 7 bases, and the junction held 11 bases outside the gene matches. CDR3 sequence (DNA): TGTGCCAGCAGTATAACCGGGACAGGGTGGGGGACCCAGTACTTC. It yields the protein CASSITGTGWGTQYF.

The chain is built from TRBV2 and TRBJ2-5; 8 bases are shared with TRBD1. From germline, CDR1 is SNHLY and CDR2 FYNNEI. The trim removed 1 base at V and 7 bases at J, leaving 8 bases unmatched. The CDR3 consists of 15 residues. CDR3 sequence: CASSEGGQGLRTQYF. The CDR3 bases are TGTGCCAGCAGTGAAGGAGGACAGGGTTTGCGGACCCAGTACTTC.

The chain carries TRBV27 and TRBJ2-1; 15 bases match TRBD2. V was pared by 7 bases and J by 2 bases, with 6 bases of the junction left unmatched. Germline assignment: CDR1 MNHEY and CDR2 SMNVEV (reference sequence). CDR3 size: 17 residues. CDR3 residues: CASTLGLAGGPYNEQFF. The CDR3, as DNA: TGTGCCAGCACCCTGGGACTAGCGGGAGGACCCTACAATGAGCAGTTCTTC.